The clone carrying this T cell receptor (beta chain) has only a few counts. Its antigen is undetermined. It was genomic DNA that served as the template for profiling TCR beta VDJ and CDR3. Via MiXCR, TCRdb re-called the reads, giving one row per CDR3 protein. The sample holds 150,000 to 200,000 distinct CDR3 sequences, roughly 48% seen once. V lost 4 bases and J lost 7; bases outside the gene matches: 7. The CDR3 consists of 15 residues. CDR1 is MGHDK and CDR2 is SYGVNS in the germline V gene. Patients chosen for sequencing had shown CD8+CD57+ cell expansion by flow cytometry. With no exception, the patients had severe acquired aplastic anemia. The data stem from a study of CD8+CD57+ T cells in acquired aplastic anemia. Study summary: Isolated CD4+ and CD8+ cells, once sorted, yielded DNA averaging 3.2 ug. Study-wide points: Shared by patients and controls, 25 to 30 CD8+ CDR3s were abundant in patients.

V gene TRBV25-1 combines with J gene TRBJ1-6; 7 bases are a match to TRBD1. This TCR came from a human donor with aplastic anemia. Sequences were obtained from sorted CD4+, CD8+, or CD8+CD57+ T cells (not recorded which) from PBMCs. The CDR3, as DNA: TGTGCCAGCAGTGGGGGGGACAGCGGGAATTCACCCCTCCACTTT. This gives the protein CASSGGDSGNSPLHF.